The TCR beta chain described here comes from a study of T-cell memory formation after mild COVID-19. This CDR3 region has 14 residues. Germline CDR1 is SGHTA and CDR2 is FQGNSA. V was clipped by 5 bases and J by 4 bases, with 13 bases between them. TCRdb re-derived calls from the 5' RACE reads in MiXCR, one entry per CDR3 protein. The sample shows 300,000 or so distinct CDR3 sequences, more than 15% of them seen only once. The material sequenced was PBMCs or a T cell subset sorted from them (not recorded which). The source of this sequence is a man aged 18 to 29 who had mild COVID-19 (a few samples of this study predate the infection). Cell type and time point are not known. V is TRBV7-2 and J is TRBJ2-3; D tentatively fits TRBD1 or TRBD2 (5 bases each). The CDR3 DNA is TGTGCCAGCAGCCCCAACGGGGCGCCAGATACGCAGTATTTT. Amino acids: CASSPNGAPDTQYF.